This note documents a single T cell receptor beta chain sequence. The antigen remains unidentified. The PCR ran on 60 Vbeta and 13 Jbeta primers. TCRdb keeps only in-frame clones here, not all; method: immunoSEQ multiplex PCR. The sample consists of roughly 150,000 clones, around 80% of them appearing once. These data belong to a study of cytomegalovirus exposure and HLA in healthy donors. Study results and limitations: Presence/absence analysis assumed near-uniform sequencing depth across donors.

This TCR came from a boy between 2 and 10 years old in good health and CMV-seronegative. Sample: PBMCs.

CDR3 bases: TGTGCCAGCAGCTACCCCAGGGGCGGGAACACTGAAGCTTTCTTT. It encodes CASSYPRGGNTEAFF. The gene calls are TRBV7-9 and TRBJ1-1, with D possibly being TRBD1 (6 bases). Germline V lookup: CDR1 SEHNR, CDR2 FQNEAQ (reference sequence). V was shortened by 4 bases and J by 1 base, with 13 bases between the two germline ends. The CDR3 runs 15 residues.